This T cell receptor beta chain was retrieved from a study of blood T cell repertoires in COVID-19. Overall study context: Donors in the United States, Italy and Spain gave samples during acute or convalescent COVID-19. T cells, B-cell-depleted T cells, or PBMCs supplied cDNA or gDNA.

Trimming took 3 bases from V and 7 from J, leaving 10 bases between them. The CDR3 length is 13 residues. Germline V lookup: CDR1 SGDLS, CDR2 YYNGEE. In the source study's methods: Nucleated cell counts were estimated from reference gene primer amplification. Some clones are missing from TCRdb's copy, which holds only in-frame ones; the method was immunoSEQ multiplex PCR. That table is the source of V, J and clone size, and D and trimming were worked out from the DNA. Among hundreds of thousands of clones listed, around 86% were seen once. The sequencing input was PBMCs or T cells enriched from blood (not recorded which). The chain has TRBV9 and TRBJ1-4; D gene unclear. The sequence came from a woman aged 40 to 55 with acute COVID-19. The CDR3 DNA is TGTGCCAGCAGCGGTCCGGGGAGTGAAAAACTGTTTTTT. Translation: CASSGPGSEKLFF.